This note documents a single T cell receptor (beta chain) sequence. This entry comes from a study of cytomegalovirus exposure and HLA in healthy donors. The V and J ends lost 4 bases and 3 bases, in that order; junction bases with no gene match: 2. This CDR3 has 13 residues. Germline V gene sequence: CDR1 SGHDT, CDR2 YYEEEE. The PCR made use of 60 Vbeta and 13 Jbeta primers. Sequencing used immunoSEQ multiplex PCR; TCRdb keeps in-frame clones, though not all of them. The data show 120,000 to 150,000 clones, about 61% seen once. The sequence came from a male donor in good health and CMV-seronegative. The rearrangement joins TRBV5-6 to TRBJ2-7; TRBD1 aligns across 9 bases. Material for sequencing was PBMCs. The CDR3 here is CASSRGQGYEQYF. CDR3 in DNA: TGTGCCAGCAGCCGGGGACAGGGCTACGAGCAGTACTTC.